The sample holds a few counts of the clone carrying this TCR beta chain. Its antigen is as yet unknown. Germline-derived CDR1 and CDR2 are GTSNPN and SVGIG (reference sequence). The V end was cut by 0 bases, the J end by 2 bases, with 8 bases between. This CDR3 contains 14 residues. The entry originates in a study of blood T cells in healthy people across ages. Study-wide background: T cells yielded about one barcoded beta molecule per two cells through template switching. Whole-study findings and limits: Diversity of TCR beta correlated strongly with naive T cell percentage. Both higher diversity and more naive CD4+ cells marked long-lived donors when set against aged donors.

For the second PCR, which ran for about 7 to 12 cycles, a sample-barcoded 5' primer and a J-beta primer mix were used. TCRdb re-called the 5' RACE reads with MiXCR, one entry per CDR3 protein. The sample consists of some 670,000 distinct CDR3 sequences, approximately 52% of them appearing once. This chain links TRBV30 with TRBJ1-5; D not certain. The sequence derives from an elderly woman in good health. What was sequenced was blood. In DNA, the CDR3 is TGTGCCTGGAGTGTAGCCTACCGCAATCAGCCCCAGCATTTT. It specifies CAWSVAYRNQPQHF.